This T cell receptor (beta chain) originates from a study of T cell repertoires in cytomegalovirus infection. Overall study context: CMV infection and matching HLA type were both indicated by public TCR beta signatures.

TCRdb called the reads again in MiXCR, with one record for every CDR3 protein. The sample includes about 920,000 distinct CDR3 sequences, roughly 30% of them seen just once. On this clonotype: Its antigen is not known.

V was pared by 5 bases and J by 4 bases, with 6 bases of the junction left unmatched. This CDR3 comprises 15 residues. From germline, CDR1 is MGHRA and CDR2 YSYEKL. This sequence was found in a human donor in good health (CMV status not recorded). Some clones in this sample may be carry-over from other donors' samples. The sample consisted of cultured CD8+ T cells from PBMCs, taken from culture after CMV antigen stimulation. The chain couples TRBV4-1 to TRBJ2-2, with 8 bases identical to TRBD1. Here the CDR3 DNA reads TGCGCCAGCAGCTCCGGGACAGGAGCCACCGGGGAGCTGTTTTTT. It is translated as CASSSGTGATGELFF.